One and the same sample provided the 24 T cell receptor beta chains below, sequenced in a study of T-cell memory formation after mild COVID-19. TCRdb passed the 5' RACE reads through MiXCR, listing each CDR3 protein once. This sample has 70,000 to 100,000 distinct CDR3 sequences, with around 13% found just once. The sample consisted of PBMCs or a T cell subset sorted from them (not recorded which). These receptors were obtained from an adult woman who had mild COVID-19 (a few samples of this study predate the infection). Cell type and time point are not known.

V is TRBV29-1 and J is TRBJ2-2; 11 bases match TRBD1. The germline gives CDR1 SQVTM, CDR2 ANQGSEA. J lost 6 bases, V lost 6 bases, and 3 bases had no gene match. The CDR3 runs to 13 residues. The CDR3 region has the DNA TGCAGCGTGGAGGGACAGGGGGCCGGGGAGCTGTTTTTT. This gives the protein CSVEGQGAGELFF.

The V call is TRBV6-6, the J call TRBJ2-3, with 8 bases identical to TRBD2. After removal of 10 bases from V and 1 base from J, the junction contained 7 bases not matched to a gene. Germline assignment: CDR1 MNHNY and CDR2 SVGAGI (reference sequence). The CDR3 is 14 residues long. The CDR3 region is CATGDGRGTDTQYF. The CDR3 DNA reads TGTGCCACTGGGGACGGGAGGGGCACAGATACGCAGTATTTT.

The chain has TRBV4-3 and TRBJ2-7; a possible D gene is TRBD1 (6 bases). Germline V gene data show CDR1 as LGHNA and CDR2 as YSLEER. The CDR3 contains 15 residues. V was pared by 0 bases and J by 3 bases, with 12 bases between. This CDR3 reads CASSQDQGNSYEQYF. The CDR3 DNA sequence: TGCGCCAGCAGCCAAGACCAGGGGAACAGCTACGAGCAGTACTTC.

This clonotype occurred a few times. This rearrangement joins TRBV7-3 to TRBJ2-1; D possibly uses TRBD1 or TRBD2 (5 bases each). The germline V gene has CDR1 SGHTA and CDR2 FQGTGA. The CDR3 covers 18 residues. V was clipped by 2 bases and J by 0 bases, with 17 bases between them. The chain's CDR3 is CASSLGAYSGSSYNEQFF. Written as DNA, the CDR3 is TGTGCCAGCAGCTTAGGGGCCTACTCGGGGAGCTCCTACAATGAGCAGTTCTTC.

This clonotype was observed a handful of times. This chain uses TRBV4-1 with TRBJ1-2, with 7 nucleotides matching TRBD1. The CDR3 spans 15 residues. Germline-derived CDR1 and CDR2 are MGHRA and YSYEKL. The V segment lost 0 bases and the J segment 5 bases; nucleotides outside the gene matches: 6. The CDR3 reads CASSQEDRVSYGYTF. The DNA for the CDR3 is TGCGCCAGCAGCCAAGAAGACAGGGTTTCGTATGGCTACACCTTC.

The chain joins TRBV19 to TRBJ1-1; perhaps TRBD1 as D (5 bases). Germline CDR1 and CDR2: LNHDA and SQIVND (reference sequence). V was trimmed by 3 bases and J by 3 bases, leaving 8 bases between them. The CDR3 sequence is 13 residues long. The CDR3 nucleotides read TGTGCCAGTAGTATCTTCAGGGACACTGAAGCTTTCTTT. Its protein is CASSIFRDTEAFF.

For the CDR3, the DNA is TGTGCCAGCAGCTTGGGCAGGACCGGGGAGCTGTTTTTT. Amino acid sequence: CASSLGRTGELFF. The chain employs TRBV5-4 and TRBJ2-2; no definite D call. The CDR3 is 13 residues long. Trimming pared 0 bases from V and 5 bases from J, leaving 5 bases between. Germline V gene data show CDR1 as SGHNT and CDR2 as YYREEE (reference sequence). The variable domain in full, completed from reference TRBV5-4 and TRBJ2-2, reads ETGVTQSPTHLIKTRGQQVTLRCSSQSGHNTVSWYQQALGQGPQFIFQYYREEENGRGNFPPRFSGLQFPNYSSELNVNALELDDSALYLCASSLGRTGELFFGEGSRLTVL.

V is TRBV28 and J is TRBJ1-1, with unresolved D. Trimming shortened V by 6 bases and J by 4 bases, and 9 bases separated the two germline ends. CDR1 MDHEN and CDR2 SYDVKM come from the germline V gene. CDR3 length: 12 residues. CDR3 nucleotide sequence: TGTGCCAGCAGAAACAGCGGCACTGAAGCTTTCTTT. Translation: CASRNSGTEAFF. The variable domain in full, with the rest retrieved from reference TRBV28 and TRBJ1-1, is DVKVTQSSRYLVKRTGEKVFLECVQDMDHENMFWYRQDPGLGLRLIYFSYDVKMKEKGDIPEGYSVSREKKERFSLILESASTNQTSMYLCASRNSGTEAFFGQGTRLTVV.

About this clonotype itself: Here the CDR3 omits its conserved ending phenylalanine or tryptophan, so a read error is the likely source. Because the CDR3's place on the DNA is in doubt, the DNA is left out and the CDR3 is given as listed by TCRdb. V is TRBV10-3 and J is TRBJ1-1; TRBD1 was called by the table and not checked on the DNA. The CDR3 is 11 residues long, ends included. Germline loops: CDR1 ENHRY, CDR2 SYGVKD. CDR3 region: CATIGRGPPLI.

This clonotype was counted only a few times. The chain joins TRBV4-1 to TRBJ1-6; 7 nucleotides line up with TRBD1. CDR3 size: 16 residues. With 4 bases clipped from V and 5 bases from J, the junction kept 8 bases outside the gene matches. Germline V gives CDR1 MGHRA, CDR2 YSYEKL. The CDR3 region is CASSLDQGVDNSPLHF. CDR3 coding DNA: TGCGCCAGCAGCCTTGATCAGGGGGTCGATAATTCACCCCTCCACTTT.

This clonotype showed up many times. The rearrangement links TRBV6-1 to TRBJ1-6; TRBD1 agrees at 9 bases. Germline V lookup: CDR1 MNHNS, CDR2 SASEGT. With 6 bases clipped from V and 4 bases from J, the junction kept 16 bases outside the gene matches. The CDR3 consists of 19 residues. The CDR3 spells CASSQPTGGRAFYNSPLHF. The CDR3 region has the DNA TGTGCCAGCAGCCAACCGACAGGGGGTCGCGCCTTTTATAATTCACCCCTCCACTTT.

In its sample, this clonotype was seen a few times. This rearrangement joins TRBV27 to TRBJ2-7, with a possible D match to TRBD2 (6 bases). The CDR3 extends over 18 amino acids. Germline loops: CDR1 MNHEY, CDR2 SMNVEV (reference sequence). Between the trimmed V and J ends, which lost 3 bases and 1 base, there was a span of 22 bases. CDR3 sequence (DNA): TGTGCCAGCAGTTTCAGGCAGGTCAAAGGAGGGTATTCCTACGAGCAGTACTTC. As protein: CASSFRQVKGGYSYEQYF.

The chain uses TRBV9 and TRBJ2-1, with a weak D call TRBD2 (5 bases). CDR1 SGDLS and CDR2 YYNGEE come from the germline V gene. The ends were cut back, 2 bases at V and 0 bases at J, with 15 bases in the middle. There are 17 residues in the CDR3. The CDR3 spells CASSVFRETNSYNEQFF. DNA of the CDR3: TGTGCCAGCAGCGTCTTCCGAGAGACTAACTCCTACAATGAGCAGTTCTTC.

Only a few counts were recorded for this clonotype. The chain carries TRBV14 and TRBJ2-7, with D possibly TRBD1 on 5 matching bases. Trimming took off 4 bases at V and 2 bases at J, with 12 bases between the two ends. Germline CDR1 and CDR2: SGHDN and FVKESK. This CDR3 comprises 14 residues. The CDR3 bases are TGTGCCAGCAGCCGACAGACAGAAACCTACGAGCAGTACTTC. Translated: CASSRQTETYEQYF. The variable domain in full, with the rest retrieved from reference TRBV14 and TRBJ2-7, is EAGVTQFPSHSVIEKGQTVTLRCDPISGHDNLYWYRRVMGKEIKFLLHFVKESKQDESGMPNNRFLAERTGGTYSTLKVQPAELEDSGVYFCASSRQTETYEQYFGPGTRLTVT.

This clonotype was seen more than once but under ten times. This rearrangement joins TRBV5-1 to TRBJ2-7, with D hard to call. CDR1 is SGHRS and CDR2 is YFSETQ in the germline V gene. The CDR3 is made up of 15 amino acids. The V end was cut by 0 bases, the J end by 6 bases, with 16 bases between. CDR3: CASSLAGGPLGEQYF. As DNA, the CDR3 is TGCGCCAGCAGCTTGGCGGGTGGACCCCTGGGCGAGCAGTACTTC.

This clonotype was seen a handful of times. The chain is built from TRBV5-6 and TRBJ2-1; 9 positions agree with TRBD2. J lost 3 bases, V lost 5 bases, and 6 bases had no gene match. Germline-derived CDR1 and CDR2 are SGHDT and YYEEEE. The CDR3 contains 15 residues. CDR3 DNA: TGTGCCAGCAGTTCTAGCGGGAAAAACTACAATGAGCAGTTCTTC. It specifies CASSSSGKNYNEQFF.

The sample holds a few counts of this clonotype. The CDR3 protein is CASSFKVSEQYF. In DNA, the CDR3 is TGTGCCAGCAGTTTCAAGGTCAGCGAGCAGTACTTC. The V and J genes are TRBV12-3 or TRBV12-4 and TRBJ2-7; D not resolved. V lost 3 bases, J lost 6 bases, and 9 bases lay in between. The CDR3 covers 12 residues.

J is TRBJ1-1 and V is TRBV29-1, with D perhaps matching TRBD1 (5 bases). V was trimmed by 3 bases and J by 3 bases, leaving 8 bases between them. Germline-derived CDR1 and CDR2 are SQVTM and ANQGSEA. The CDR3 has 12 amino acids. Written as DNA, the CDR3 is TGCAGCGTTGAGCCCAGGGACACTGAAGCTTTCTTT. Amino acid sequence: CSVEPRDTEAFF. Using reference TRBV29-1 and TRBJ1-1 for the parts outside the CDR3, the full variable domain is SAVISQKPSRDICQRGTSLTIQCQVDSQVTMMFWYRQQPGQSLTLIATANQGSEATYESGFVIDKFPISRPNLTFSTLTVSNMSPEDSSIYLCSVEPRDTEAFFGQGTRLTVV.

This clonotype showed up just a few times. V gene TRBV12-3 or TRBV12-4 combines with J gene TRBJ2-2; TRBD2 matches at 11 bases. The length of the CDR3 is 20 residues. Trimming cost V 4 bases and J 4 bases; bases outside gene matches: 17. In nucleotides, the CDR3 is TGTGCCAGCAGTTCTCTCAGCGGGACTAGCGGTCTGTTATCCACCGGGGAGCTGTTTTTT. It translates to CASSSLSGTSGLLSTGELFF.

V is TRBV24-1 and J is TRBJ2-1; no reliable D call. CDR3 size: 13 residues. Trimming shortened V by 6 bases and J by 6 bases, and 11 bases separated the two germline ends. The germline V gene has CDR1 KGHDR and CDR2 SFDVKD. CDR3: CATSSPLGNEQFF. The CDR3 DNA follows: TGTGCCACCAGTTCCCCCCTTGGCAATGAGCAGTTCTTC.

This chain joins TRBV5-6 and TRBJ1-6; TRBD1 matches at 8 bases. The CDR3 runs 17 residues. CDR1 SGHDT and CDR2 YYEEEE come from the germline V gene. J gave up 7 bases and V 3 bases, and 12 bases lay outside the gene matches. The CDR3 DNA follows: TGTGCCAGCAGCTCGGACAGGGAAGATTATCGGAATTCACCCCTCCACTTT. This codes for CASSSDREDYRNSPLHF.

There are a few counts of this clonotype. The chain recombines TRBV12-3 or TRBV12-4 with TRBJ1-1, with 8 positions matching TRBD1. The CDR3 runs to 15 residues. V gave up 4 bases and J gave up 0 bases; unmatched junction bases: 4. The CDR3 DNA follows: TGTGCCAGCAGTTCAACAGGGGGGGTGAACACTGAAGCTTTCTTT. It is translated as CASSSTGGVNTEAFF.

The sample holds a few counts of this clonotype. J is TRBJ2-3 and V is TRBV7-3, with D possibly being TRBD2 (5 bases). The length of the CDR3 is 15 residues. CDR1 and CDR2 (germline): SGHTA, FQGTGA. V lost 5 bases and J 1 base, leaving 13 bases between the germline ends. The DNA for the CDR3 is TGTGCCAGCAGCCCCTACGGACTGGGCACAGATACGCAGTATTTT. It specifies CASSPYGLGTDTQYF.

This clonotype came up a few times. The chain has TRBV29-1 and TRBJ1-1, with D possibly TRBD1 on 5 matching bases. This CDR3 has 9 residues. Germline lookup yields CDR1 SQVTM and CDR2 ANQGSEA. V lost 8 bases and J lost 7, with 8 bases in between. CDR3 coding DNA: TGCAGCTTGGGACGTGAAGCTTTCTTT. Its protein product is CSLGREAFF.